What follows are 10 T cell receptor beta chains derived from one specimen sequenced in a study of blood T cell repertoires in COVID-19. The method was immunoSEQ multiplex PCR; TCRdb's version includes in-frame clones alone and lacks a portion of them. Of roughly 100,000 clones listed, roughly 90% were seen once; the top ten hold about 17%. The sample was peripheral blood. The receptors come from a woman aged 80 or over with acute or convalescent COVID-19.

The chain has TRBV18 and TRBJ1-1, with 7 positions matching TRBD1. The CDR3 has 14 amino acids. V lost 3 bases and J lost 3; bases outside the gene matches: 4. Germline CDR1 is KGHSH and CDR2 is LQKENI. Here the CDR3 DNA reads TGTGCCAGCTCACCGGGGACAGCCTACACTGAAGCTTTCTTT. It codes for CASSPGTAYTEAFF.

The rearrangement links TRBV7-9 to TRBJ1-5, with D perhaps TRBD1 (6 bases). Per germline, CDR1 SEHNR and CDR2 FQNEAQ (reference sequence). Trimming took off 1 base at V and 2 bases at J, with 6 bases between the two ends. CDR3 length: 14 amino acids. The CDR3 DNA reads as TGTGCCAGCAGCTTAGGACAGGGCAATCAGCCCCAGCATTTT. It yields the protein CASSLGQGNQPQHF. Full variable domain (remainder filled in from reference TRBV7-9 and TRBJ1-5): DTGVSQNPRHKITKRGQNVTFRCDPISEHNRLYWYRQTLGQGPEFLTYFQNEAQLEKSRLLSDRFSAERPKGSFSTLEIQRTEQGDSAMYLCASSLGQGNQPQHFGDGTRLSIL.

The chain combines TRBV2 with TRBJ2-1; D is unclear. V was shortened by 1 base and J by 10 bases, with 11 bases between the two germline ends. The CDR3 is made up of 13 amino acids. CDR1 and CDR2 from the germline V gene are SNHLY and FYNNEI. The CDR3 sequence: CASSEDQATEQFF. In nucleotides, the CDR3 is TGTGCCAGCAGTGAAGACCAGGCTACCGAGCAGTTCTTC.

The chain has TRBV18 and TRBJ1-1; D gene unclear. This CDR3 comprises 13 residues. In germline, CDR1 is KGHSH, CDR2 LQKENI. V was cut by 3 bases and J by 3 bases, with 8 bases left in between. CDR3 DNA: TGTGCCAGCTCACCGGGCCCGTACACTGAAGCTTTCTTT. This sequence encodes CASSPGPYTEAFF.

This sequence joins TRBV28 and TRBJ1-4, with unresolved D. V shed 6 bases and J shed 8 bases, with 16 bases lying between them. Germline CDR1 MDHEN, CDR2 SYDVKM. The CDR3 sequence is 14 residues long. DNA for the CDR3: TGTGCCAGCAGGTCCTCACGGGAAGGGGAAAAACTGTTTTTT. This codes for CASRSSREGEKLFF.

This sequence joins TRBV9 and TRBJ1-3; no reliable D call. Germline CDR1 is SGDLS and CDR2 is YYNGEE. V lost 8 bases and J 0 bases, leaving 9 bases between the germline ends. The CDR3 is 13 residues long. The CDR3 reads CASSTGSGNTIYF. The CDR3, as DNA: TGTGCCAGTTCCACGGGCTCTGGAAACACCATATATTTT.

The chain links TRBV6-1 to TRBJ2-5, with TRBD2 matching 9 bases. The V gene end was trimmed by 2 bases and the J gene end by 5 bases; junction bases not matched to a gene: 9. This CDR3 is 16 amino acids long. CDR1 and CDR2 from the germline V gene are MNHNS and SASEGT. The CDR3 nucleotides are TGTGCCAGCAGTGAACGGACGCGGGGGGGACCGGAGACCCAGTACTTC. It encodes CASSERTRGGPETQYF.

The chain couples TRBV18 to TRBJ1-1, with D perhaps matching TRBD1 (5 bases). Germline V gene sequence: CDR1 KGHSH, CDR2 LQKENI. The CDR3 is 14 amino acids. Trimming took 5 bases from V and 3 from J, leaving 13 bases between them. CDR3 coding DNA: TGTGCCAGCTCAATATCGGGGGGGGACACTGAAGCTTTCTTT. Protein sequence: CASSISGGDTEAFF.

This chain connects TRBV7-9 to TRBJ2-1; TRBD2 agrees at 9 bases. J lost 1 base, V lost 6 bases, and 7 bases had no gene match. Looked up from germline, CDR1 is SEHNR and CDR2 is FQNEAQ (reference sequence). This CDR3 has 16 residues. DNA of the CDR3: TGTGCCAGCAGAGTTAGCGGGGGCCTTTCCTACAATGAGCAGTTCTTC. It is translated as CASRVSGGLSYNEQFF.

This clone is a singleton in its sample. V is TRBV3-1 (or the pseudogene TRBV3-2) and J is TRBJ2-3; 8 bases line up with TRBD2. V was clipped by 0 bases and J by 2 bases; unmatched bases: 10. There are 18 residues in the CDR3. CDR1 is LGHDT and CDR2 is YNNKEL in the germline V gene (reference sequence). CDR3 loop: CASSQDPQGRGATDTQYF. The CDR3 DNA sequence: TGTGCCAGCAGCCAAGACCCCCAAGGGCGGGGGGCCACAGATACGCAGTATTTT.